These T cell receptor beta chains were read from a single sample in a study of T cell responses to AZD1222 COVID-19 vaccine. Sequencing used immunoSEQ multiplex PCR; TCRdb keeps in-frame clones, though not all of them. Of about 190,000 clones in the sample, 94% were seen once. Sequencing was performed on peripheral blood, taken on day 0 of AZD1222 vaccination. The receptors come from an adult in good health. Both conserved end residues are part of each CDR3. Fields, in order: J gene, D gene, V gene, clone size, CDR3 protein, CDR3 DNA. A D gene is named only where the DNA matches it firmly. Clone size, where shown, is once, few, many, or a class for clones that have expanded.

TRBJ1-1 TRBD1 TRBV28 - CASSLEGLGQGDEAFF TGTGCCAGCAGTTTAGAAGGGTTGGGGCAGGGGGATGAAGCTTTCTTT
TRBJ1-3 - TRBV6-1 once CASSGLRQGLTGNTIYF TGTGCCAGCAGTGGCCTCCGGCAGGGTCTCACTGGAAACACCATATATTTT
TRBJ2-1 TRBD1 TRBV18 - CASSPRTGNEQFF TGTGCCAGCTCACCACGGACAGGGAATGAGCAGTTCTTC
TRBJ1-1 - TRBV7-3 - CASSSDRRTEAFF TGTGCCAGCAGCTCCGACCGGAGGACTGAAGCTTTCTTT
TRBJ2-7 - TRBV2 once CASKTGPYEQYF TGTGCCAGCAAAACAGGGCCCTACGAGCAGTACTTC
TRBJ2-2 - TRBV5-4 - CASKESRGRAGELFF TGTGCCAGCAAGGAGTCCCGGGGGCGGGCCGGGGAGCTGTTTTTT
TRBJ1-2 - TRBV30 - CAWSERVNYGYTF TGTGCCTGGAGTGAGAGGGTCAACTATGGCTACACCTTC
TRBJ2-1 - TRBV6-2/TRBV6-3 - CASSYGQGEVYNEQFF TGTGCCAGCAGTTACGGTCAAGGGGAGGTCTACAATGAGCAGTTCTTC
TRBJ2-5 - TRBV7-2 - CASSLQLARGETQYF TGTGCCAGCAGCTTACAACTAGCGAGGGGGGAGACCCAGTACTTC
TRBJ1-1 - TRBV24-1 - CATSDGSQGNTEAFF TGTGCCACCAGTGATGGCTCTCAGGGGAACACTGAAGCTTTCTTT
TRBJ2-3 - TRBV9 - CASSVDGRTSTDTQYF TGTGCCAGCAGCGTAGACGGCAGGACGAGCACAGATACGCAGTATTTT
TRBJ2-7 TRBD1 TRBV29-1 - CSVEGQGAAYEQYF TGCAGCGTTGAAGGACAGGGGGCCGCCTACGAGCAGTACTTC
TRBJ1-1 - TRBV25-1 - CASSGIGSWGAFF TGTGCCAGCAGTGGAATAGGGAGCTGGGGAGCTTTCTTT
TRBJ2-7 - TRBV28 few CASSRSTYYEQYF TGTGCCAGCAGCAGGTCCACGTACTACGAGCAGTACTTC
TRBJ2-7 - TRBV29-1 once CSVEAREQESYEQYF TGCAGCGTTGAAGCCAGGGAACAAGAATCCTACGAGCAGTACTTC
TRBJ2-7 TRBD1 TRBV5-6 - CASSLGSGQSYEQYF TGTGCCAGCAGCTTGGGGTCGGGACAGAGCTACGAGCAGTACTTC
TRBJ1-4 - TRBV5-1 - CASSLGGRPGEKLFF TGCGCCAGCAGCTTGGGTGGTCGCCCGGGTGAAAAACTGTTTTTT
TRBJ2-5 - TRBV3-1/TRBV3-2 - CASSQDGRDQETQYF TGTGCCAGCAGCCAAGACGGGCGGGACCAAGAGACCCAGTACTTC
TRBJ1-5 TRBD1 TRBV30 once CACRMPGDRGARLHF TGTGCCTGCCGAATGCCCGGGGACAGGGGGGCGCGGCTGCATTTT
TRBJ1-1 - TRBV4-2 - CASSPLGTWGTEAFF TGTGCCAGCAGCCCTTTAGGCACGTGGGGGACTGAAGCTTTCTTT
TRBJ2-7 - TRBV27 once CASSFNPFRYEQYF TGTGCCAGCAGTTTCAATCCATTTAGATACGAGCAGTACTTC
TRBJ1-5 - TRBV2 - CASSDPPAGAQPQHF TGTGCCAGCAGTGACCCCCCGGCAGGGGCCCAGCCCCAGCATTTT
TRBJ2-7 TRBD2 TRBV27 - CASSLKFASGRAYEQYF TGTGCCAGCAGTTTAAAATTCGCTAGCGGGAGGGCCTACGAGCAGTACTTC
TRBJ1-3 TRBD1 TRBV19 - CASRETGAGNTIYF TGTGCCAGTAGAGAGACAGGGGCTGGAAACACCATATATTTT
TRBJ1-2 TRBD1 TRBV6-5 - CASRATGQGYTF TGTGCCAGCAGAGCGACAGGGCAGGGCTACACCTTC
TRBJ2-3 TRBD1 TRBV5-8 - CASSLLQGATDTQYF TGTGCCAGCAGCTTGCTACAGGGGGCCACAGATACGCAGTATTTT
TRBJ1-2 - TRBV7-8 - CASSLRLTGDNYGYTF TGTGCCAGCAGCCTCAGATTGACCGGAGATAACTATGGCTACACCTTC
TRBJ1-6 - TRBV27 - CASTAGPLWGTNSPLHF TGTGCCAGCACGGCAGGACCCTTGTGGGGTACTAATTCACCCCTCCACTTT
TRBJ2-7 TRBD2 TRBV4-1 - CASSQDLGGRAYEQYF TGCGCCAGCAGCCAAGATCTCGGCGGGAGGGCCTACGAGCAGTACTTC
TRBJ1-4 - TRBV6-6 - CASSWGGEKLFF TGTGCCAGCAGTTGGGGGGGTGAAAAACTGTTTTTT
TRBJ2-5 - TRBV7-3 - CASSLASGAQYF TGTGCCAGCAGCTTGGCTTCCGGGGCCCAGTACTTC
TRBJ2-7 - TRBV4-3 - CASSQARGYEQYF TGCGCCAGCAGCCAAGCCCGGGGTTACGAGCAGTACTTC
TRBJ1-4 - TRBV5-6 - CASSLGRRVASTNEKLFF TGTGCCAGCAGCTTGGGTCGGCGGGTGGCCTCCACTAATGAAAAACTGTTTTTT
TRBJ2-2 - TRBV28 few CASSLITVLNTGELFF TGTGCCAGCAGTTTAATCACGGTTTTGAACACCGGGGAGCTGTTTTTT
TRBJ1-5 - TRBV28 once CASSLSQGIGQPQHF TGTGCCAGCAGTTTAAGCCAGGGAATCGGGCAGCCCCAGCATTTT
TRBJ2-1 - TRBV9 - CASSRGERDEQFF TGTGCCAGCAGCCGGGGAGAGCGGGATGAGCAGTTCTTC
TRBJ1-4 - TRBV5-5 - CASSQRTFATNEKLFF TGTGCCAGCAGCCAACGGACGTTTGCAACTAATGAAAAACTGTTTTTT
TRBJ1-5 - TRBV7-9 - CASSLVGSDQPQHF TGTGCCAGCAGCTTAGTCGGCTCGGATCAGCCCCAGCATTTT
TRBJ2-1 - TRBV14 - CASSQESSGWGNEQFF TGTGCCAGCAGCCAAGAATCGTCGGGTTGGGGCAATGAGCAGTTCTTC
TRBJ2-5 - TRBV30 - CAWSARETQYF TGTGCCTGGAGTGCGCGAGAGACCCAGTACTTC
TRBJ1-1 - TRBV5-1 once CASSQDGTVNTEAFF TGCGCCAGCAGCCAAGATGGGACGGTGAACACTGAAGCTTTCTTT
TRBJ1-2 TRBD1 TRBV4-1 - CASSQGQGYYGYTF TGCGCCAGCAGCCAAGGACAGGGGTACTATGGCTACACCTTC
TRBJ1-2 - TRBV6-4 - CASSGIGAGGYTF TGTGCCAGCAGTGGAATAGGGGCCGGTGGCTACACCTTC
TRBJ1-2 - TRBV4-3 once CASSQDRRGSGYTF TGCGCCAGCAGCCAAGATAGGAGGGGGAGCGGCTACACCTTC
TRBJ1-6 TRBD1 TRBV9 - CASSSGQGDSPLHF TGTGCCAGCAGCTCAGGACAGGGCGATTCACCCCTCCACTTT
TRBJ1-1 - TRBV5-1 - CASSLGGASTEAFF TGCGCCAGCAGCTTGGGCGGGGCCTCCACTGAAGCTTTCTTT
TRBJ2-1 - TRBV11-2 - CASYGNEQFF TGTGCCAGTTATGGCAATGAGCAGTTCTTC
TRBJ1-2 - TRBV5-1 - CASSPEGRVDGYTF TGCGCCAGCAGCCCCGAGGGCAGGGTTGATGGCTACACCTTC
TRBJ1-4 - TRBV5-1 - CASTSVRDGGEKLFF TGCGCCAGCACCTCCGTCCGGGACGGAGGTGAAAAACTGTTTTTT
TRBJ2-7 TRBD2 TRBV28 - CASSLAGGQSYEQYF TGTGCCAGCAGTTTAGCGGGGGGGCAGTCCTACGAGCAGTACTTC
TRBJ2-2 TRBD1 TRBV7-3 - CASSLGQVNTGELFF TGTGCCAGCAGCCTCGGACAGGTGAACACCGGGGAGCTGTTTTTT
TRBJ2-2 TRBD1 TRBV6-1 - CASSERDRGHTGELFF TGTGCCAGCAGTGAAAGGGACAGGGGGCATACCGGGGAGCTGTTTTTT
TRBJ1-1 - TRBV5-6 - CASSLGGGRAYLVF TGTGCCAGCAGCTTGGGGGGTGGCCGCGCGTACCTCGTCTTT
TRBJ1-5 - TRBV30 - CAWSEGVKGNQPQHF TGTGCCTGGAGTGAGGGGGTGAAGGGCAATCAGCCCCAGCATTTT